These 31 T cell receptor beta chains were sequenced from one sample in a study of cytomegalovirus exposure and HLA in healthy donors. This PCR relied on a set of 60 Vbeta primers and 13 Jbeta primers. Repertoires were generated with immunoSEQ multiplex PCR, while TCRdb's copy carries only in-frame clones and drops some. The sample carries some 160,000 clones, more than 65% recorded once. The sequencing input was PBMCs. The receptors originated from a woman under 40 in good health and CMV-seronegative.

A remark on this clone: A read error may produce the germline difference seen at one junction end. This rearrangement joins TRBV4-1 to TRBJ1-5; TRBD1 aligns across 7 bases. This CDR3 is built from 14 residues. Germline CDR1 reads MGHRA; CDR2 reads YSYEKL. DNA for the CDR3: TGCGCCAGCAGCCGGGACAGTAGCTATCAGCCCCAGCATTTT. The encoded protein is CASSRDSSYQPQHF.

This clone was counted only a few times. The chain links TRBV19 to TRBJ2-7; 10 nucleotides line up with TRBD2. Trimming at V came to 3 bases and at J to 3 bases, leaving 14 bases not matched to a gene. The CDR3 totals 18 residues. Germline V gene data show CDR1 as LNHDA and CDR2 as SQIVND (reference sequence). CDR3 coding DNA: TGTGCCAGTAGTATGGGAAGAGGGGGACTAGCGAATTACTACGAGCAGTACTTC. It is translated as CASSMGRGGLANYYEQYF.

The gene calls are TRBV12-5 and TRBJ1-1; 9 positions match TRBD1. Germline values: CDR1 LGHNT, CDR2 FRNRAP. The CDR3 is 13 amino acids. After removal of 5 bases from V and 10 bases from J, the junction contained 8 bases not matched to a gene. This chain's CDR3 is CASGDYRGQVAFF. As DNA, the CDR3 is TGTGCTAGTGGTGATTACAGGGGGCAGGTAGCTTTCTTT.

This clone has more than one count but fewer than ten. CDR3 nucleotides: TGCGCCAGCAGCGAACAGGGGGCACGGTATGGCTACACCTTC. Protein sequence: CASSEQGARYGYTF. V is TRBV5-1 and J is TRBJ1-2, with TRBD1 matching over 9 bases. With 4 bases clipped from V and 5 bases from J, the junction kept 6 bases outside the gene matches. Germline CDR1 SGHRS, CDR2 YFSETQ. The CDR3 length is 14 residues.

V usage is TRBV6-1 and J usage is TRBJ1-5; D is unclear. V lost 6 bases and J lost 5, with 8 bases in between. The CDR3 runs 12 residues. Germline values: CDR1 MNHNS, CDR2 SASEGT. The CDR3 region is CASSGADQPQHF. DNA of the CDR3: TGTGCCAGCAGCGGAGCAGATCAGCCCCAGCATTTT.

This clone was counted a few times. The V and J genes are TRBV4-1 and TRBJ2-7; D may be TRBD1 (7 bases). The V and J ends lost 0 bases and 2 bases respectively, with 26 bases between them. CDR3 length: 20 amino acids. The V gene's germline CDR1 is MGHRA and CDR2 YSYEKL. DNA for the CDR3: TGCGCCAGCAGCCAAGATCTGGTCGGTGGCAGGGGGGATGATCCCTACGAGCAGTACTTC. Translating gives CASSQDLVGGRGDDPYEQYF.

CDR3 residues: CASSWDRMGRATEAFF. CDR3 DNA: TGTGCCAGCAGTTGGGACAGGATGGGAAGAGCCACTGAAGCTTTCTTT. The chain employs TRBV6-5 and TRBJ1-1; TRBD1 matches at 8 bases. The trim removed 4 bases at V and 4 bases at J, leaving 11 bases unmatched. Germline CDR1 is MNHEY and CDR2 is SVGAGI. There are 16 residues in the CDR3.

The genes are TRBV7-3 and TRBJ2-2, with D maybe TRBD1 (5 bases). Trimming pared 6 bases from V and 7 bases from J, leaving 12 bases between. CDR1 and CDR2 (germline): SGHTA, FQGTGA. The CDR3 runs 13 residues. CDR3 bases: TGTGCCAGCAGGCCAGGGTCGGACGGGGAGCTGTTTTTT. Translation: CASRPGSDGELFF. The full variable domain, completed using reference TRBV7-3 and TRBJ2-2, is GAGVSQTPSNKVTEKGKYVELRCDPISGHTALYWYRQSLGQGPEFLIYFQGTGAADDSGLPNDRFFAVRPEGSVSTLKIQRTERGDSAVYLCASRPGSDGELFFGEGSRLTVL.

The gene calls are TRBV2 and TRBJ1-1; D not certain. Germline V gene data show CDR1 as SNHLY and CDR2 as FYNNEI. The V end was cut by 3 bases, the J end by 3 bases, with 11 bases between. The CDR3 covers 14 residues. CDR3 sequence: CASSETTPDTEAFF. DNA for the CDR3: TGTGCCAGCAGTGAGACAACGCCGGACACTGAAGCTTTCTTT.

This chain joins TRBV7-2 and TRBJ1-1; D perhaps matches TRBD1 (6 bases). The CDR3 loop spans 14 amino acids. From germline, CDR1 is SGHTA and CDR2 FQGNSA. The V end lost 1 base, the J end lost 7 bases, and 13 bases lay between the germline ends. CDR3 DNA: TGTGCCAGCAGCTTAGGTCCAGGGGTAGGTGAAGCTTTCTTT. Translated, it gives CASSLGPGVGEAFF.

This clone has just a few counts. This sequence joins TRBV6-5 and TRBJ1-2, with D perhaps TRBD1 (6 bases). Germline V CDR1 and CDR2: MNHEY, SVGAGI. V shed 7 bases and J shed 8 bases, with 23 bases lying between them. The CDR3 length is 15 residues. CDR3 in DNA: TGTGCCAGCACCGACACCCTAAGTCTTGGGGGCGGCTACACCTTC. Its translation is CASTDTLSLGGGYTF.

The chain combines TRBV2 with TRBJ2-3; 9 nucleotides line up with TRBD1. V shed 5 bases and J 2 bases; nucleotides not matched to a gene: 5. This CDR3 has 15 amino acids. Germline CDR1 SNHLY, CDR2 FYNNEI. The CDR3 sequence: CASSPRTGATDTQYF. The CDR3 DNA sequence: TGTGCCAGCAGTCCTAGGACAGGGGCCACAGATACGCAGTATTTT.

This chain uses TRBV5-4 with TRBJ2-1; TRBD2 matches 7 bases. CDR3 length: 16 amino acids. V lost 4 bases, J lost 3 bases, and 10 bases stayed unmatched. CDR1 is SGHNT, CDR2 YYREEE, per germline (reference sequence). DNA of the CDR3: TGTGCCAGCAGCCAAATTCAACAGCGGGACTACAATGAGCAGTTCTTC. Protein: CASSQIQQRDYNEQFF.

About this clone itself: The same CDR3 is also encoded by other DNA sequences in this sample. The chain employs TRBV29-1 and TRBJ1-2; tentative D call: TRBD1 (6 bases). Germline V gene sequence: CDR1 SQVTM, CDR2 ANQGSEA. The CDR3 loop spans 12 amino acids. Trimming left V 0 bases short and J 10 bases short, with 12 bases between. The CDR3 sequence: CSVEETGEDYTF. In DNA, the CDR3 is TGCAGCGTTGAAGAGACAGGAGAAGACTACACCTTC.

The chain has TRBV5-4 and TRBJ2-3; a possible D gene is TRBD2 (5 bases). Trimming stripped 4 bases from V and 3 bases from J, with 9 bases between. Per germline, CDR1 SGHNT and CDR2 YYREEE (reference sequence). This CDR3 has 13 residues. The CDR3 DNA is TGTGCCAGCAGCCCCACTAGTACAGATACGCAGTATTTT. It yields the protein CASSPTSTDTQYF.

This rearrangement joins TRBV7-3 to TRBJ2-5, with a possible D match to TRBD2 (6 bases). Germline V lookup: CDR1 SGHTA, CDR2 FQGTGA. This CDR3 contains 16 residues. Trimming shortened V by 0 bases and J by 4 bases, and 15 bases separated the two germline ends. CDR3 DNA sequence: TGTGCCAGCAGCTTAACGGGTGGGGGAGGCGGAGAGACCCAGTACTTC. Amino acid sequence: CASSLTGGGGGETQYF.

The rearrangement uses TRBV4-3 and TRBJ2-6, with D possibly being TRBD2 (5 bases). The CDR3 is 18 residues long. Per germline, CDR1 LGHNA and CDR2 YSLEER. V gave up 4 bases and J gave up 1 base, with 17 bases separating them. CDR3 nucleotide sequence: TGCGCCAGCAGCCCCACCCTCTTGGGCGGGTCTGGGGCCAACGTCCTGACTTTC. Encoded protein: CASSPTLLGGSGANVLTF.

The J gene is TRBJ2-7, the V gene TRBV13, with TRBD1 matching 10 bases. Germline CDR1 and CDR2: PRHDT and FYEKMQ (reference sequence). The CDR3 is made up of 17 amino acids. With 4 bases clipped from V and 0 bases from J, the junction kept 9 bases outside the gene matches. CDR3 sequence (DNA): TGTGCCAGCAGCTCACGAACCGGGACAGGGGTCTCCTACGAGCAGTACTTC. It encodes CASSSRTGTGVSYEQYF. The entire variable domain, with the rest obtained from reference TRBV13 and TRBJ2-7, is as follows: AAGVIQSPRHLIKEKRETATLKCYPIPRHDTVYWYQQGPGQDPQFLISFYEKMQSDKGSIPDRFSAQQFSDYHSELNMSSLELGDSALYFCASSSRTGTGVSYEQYFGPGTRLTVT.

This clone was seen a few times. This rearrangement joins TRBV15 to TRBJ2-7, with D unresolved. The germline V gene has CDR1 LNHNV and CDR2 YYDKDF (reference sequence). The length of the CDR3 is 13 residues. V lost 2 bases and J 4 bases, leaving 9 bases between the germline ends. CDR3 sequence: CATSRSATYEQYF. CDR3 DNA sequence: TGTGCCACCAGCAGAAGCGCTACATACGAGCAGTACTTC.

This clone was observed a handful of times. Here the CDR3 reads CASSLTGGNGELFF. In nucleotides, the CDR3 is TGTGCCAGCAGCTTGACAGGGGGTAACGGGGAGCTGTTTTTT. This chain uses TRBV7-9 with TRBJ2-2; 9 bases are a match to TRBD1. V shed 3 bases and J 7 bases; nucleotides not matched to a gene: 3. The germline V gene encodes CDR1 SEHNR and CDR2 FQNEAQ (reference sequence). The CDR3 loop spans 14 amino acids.

Here the CDR3 reads CSVPFHTEAFF. The DNA of the CDR3 is TGCAGCGTCCCATTTCATACTGAAGCTTTCTTT. V and J are TRBV29-1 and TRBJ1-1, with D unclear. V lost 6 bases and J lost 5, with 10 bases in between. Germline CDR1 and CDR2: SQVTM and ANQGSEA. This CDR3 spans 11 amino acids.

In its sample, this clone was seen a few times. The CDR3 DNA reads as TGTGCCAGCAGCTTTCAGCGGATCACAGATACGCAGTATTTT. This sequence encodes CASSFQRITDTQYF. The rearrangement joins TRBV13 to TRBJ2-3; tentatively, D is TRBD2 (5 bases). Per the germline V gene, CDR1 is PRHDT and CDR2 is FYEKMQ (reference sequence). Trimming pared 3 bases from V and 2 bases from J, leaving 9 bases between. The CDR3 contains 14 residues.

The chain has TRBV5-6 and TRBJ2-4; maybe TRBD1 (6 bases). V dropped 4 bases and J dropped 6 bases, with 14 bases sitting between them. This CDR3 region has 14 residues. Germline V gene lookup returns CDR1 SGHDT and CDR2 YYEEEE. DNA of the CDR3: TGTGCCAGCAGCCTACCACAGGGTGGAAACATTCAGTACTTC. Protein product: CASSLPQGGNIQYF.

This chain joins TRBV7-9 and TRBJ2-1; 7 nucleotides align to TRBD2. With 5 bases clipped from V and 9 bases from J, the junction kept 7 bases outside the gene matches. The CDR3 extends over 13 amino acids. Germline assignment: CDR1 SEHNR and CDR2 FQNEAQ (reference sequence). This chain's CDR3 is CASSRLTSREQFF. In nucleotides, the CDR3 is TGTGCCAGCAGCCGCCTGACTAGCCGTGAGCAGTTCTTC.

The V and J genes are TRBV27 and TRBJ2-7; D might be TRBD1 (5 bases). CDR3 length equals 17 residues. Germline lookup yields CDR1 MNHEY and CDR2 SMNVEV (reference sequence). The V gene lost 2 bases and the J gene lost 4 bases, with 21 bases spanning the gap. The CDR3 reads CASSLTFSFDSFYEQYF. CDR3 nucleotides: TGTGCCAGCAGTTTAACTTTTTCTTTTGACAGCTTTTACGAGCAGTACTTC.

This clone appeared once. This sequence joins TRBV29-1 and TRBJ2-7; 11 bases line up with TRBD1. Germline V gene lookup returns CDR1 SQVTM and CDR2 ANQGSEA. CDR3 length: 13 residues. The trim removed 4 bases at V and 7 bases at J, leaving 6 bases unmatched. DNA of the CDR3: TGCAGCGTTGCCCGGGACAGGGGGTTTGAGCAGTACTTC. Its protein product is CSVARDRGFEQYF.

Only a few counts were recorded for this clone. The chain has TRBV7-2 and TRBJ2-7; 9 nucleotides line up with TRBD1. Germline V CDR1 and CDR2: SGHTA, FQGNSA. V gave up 5 bases and J gave up 4 bases; unmatched junction bases: 6. This CDR3 is 14 amino acids long. CDR3 nucleotide sequence: TGTGCCAGCAGCGAGACAGGGGGTTTTTACGAGCAGTACTTC. Translating gives CASSETGGFYEQYF.

The rearrangement uses TRBV28 and TRBJ2-7, with 9 nucleotides matching TRBD1. J gave up 0 bases and V 2 bases, and 5 bases lay outside the gene matches. CDR1 MDHEN and CDR2 SYDVKM come from the germline V gene. CDR3 length: 16 residues. CDR3 nucleotides: TGTGCCAGCAGTTTACCGCCGGGACAGGGCTCCTACGAGCAGTACTTC. Its protein product is CASSLPPGQGSYEQYF.

The V gene is TRBV28, the J gene TRBJ1-2, with TRBD1 matching 9 bases. Per germline, CDR1 MDHEN and CDR2 SYDVKM. The CDR3 runs 13 residues. The V segment lost 6 bases and the J segment 8 bases; nucleotides outside the gene matches: 7. CDR3 protein: CASRPTGGDGYTF. The CDR3 DNA reads as TGTGCCAGCAGGCCAACAGGGGGCGACGGCTACACCTTC.

The V call is TRBV4-3, the J call TRBJ2-7; 7 bases fit TRBD2. The germline V gene encodes CDR1 LGHNA and CDR2 YSLEER. J was trimmed by 3 bases and V by 4 bases; bases with no gene match: 9. The length of the CDR3 is 15 residues. CDR3 amino acids: CASSPSSGAFYEQYF. The DNA of the CDR3 is TGCGCCAGCAGCCCGTCTAGCGGAGCCTTCTACGAGCAGTACTTC.

In its sample, this clone was seen once. This chain connects TRBV27 to TRBJ2-1, with 10 bases fitting TRBD2. The CDR3 totals 17 residues. Germline CDR1 and CDR2: MNHEY and SMNVEV (reference sequence). V gave up 2 bases and J gave up 3 bases; unmatched junction bases: 7. DNA of the CDR3: TGTGCCAGCAGTTTAGTATCACTAGCGGGGTTCTACAATGAGCAGTTCTTC. The encoded protein is CASSLVSLAGFYNEQFF.